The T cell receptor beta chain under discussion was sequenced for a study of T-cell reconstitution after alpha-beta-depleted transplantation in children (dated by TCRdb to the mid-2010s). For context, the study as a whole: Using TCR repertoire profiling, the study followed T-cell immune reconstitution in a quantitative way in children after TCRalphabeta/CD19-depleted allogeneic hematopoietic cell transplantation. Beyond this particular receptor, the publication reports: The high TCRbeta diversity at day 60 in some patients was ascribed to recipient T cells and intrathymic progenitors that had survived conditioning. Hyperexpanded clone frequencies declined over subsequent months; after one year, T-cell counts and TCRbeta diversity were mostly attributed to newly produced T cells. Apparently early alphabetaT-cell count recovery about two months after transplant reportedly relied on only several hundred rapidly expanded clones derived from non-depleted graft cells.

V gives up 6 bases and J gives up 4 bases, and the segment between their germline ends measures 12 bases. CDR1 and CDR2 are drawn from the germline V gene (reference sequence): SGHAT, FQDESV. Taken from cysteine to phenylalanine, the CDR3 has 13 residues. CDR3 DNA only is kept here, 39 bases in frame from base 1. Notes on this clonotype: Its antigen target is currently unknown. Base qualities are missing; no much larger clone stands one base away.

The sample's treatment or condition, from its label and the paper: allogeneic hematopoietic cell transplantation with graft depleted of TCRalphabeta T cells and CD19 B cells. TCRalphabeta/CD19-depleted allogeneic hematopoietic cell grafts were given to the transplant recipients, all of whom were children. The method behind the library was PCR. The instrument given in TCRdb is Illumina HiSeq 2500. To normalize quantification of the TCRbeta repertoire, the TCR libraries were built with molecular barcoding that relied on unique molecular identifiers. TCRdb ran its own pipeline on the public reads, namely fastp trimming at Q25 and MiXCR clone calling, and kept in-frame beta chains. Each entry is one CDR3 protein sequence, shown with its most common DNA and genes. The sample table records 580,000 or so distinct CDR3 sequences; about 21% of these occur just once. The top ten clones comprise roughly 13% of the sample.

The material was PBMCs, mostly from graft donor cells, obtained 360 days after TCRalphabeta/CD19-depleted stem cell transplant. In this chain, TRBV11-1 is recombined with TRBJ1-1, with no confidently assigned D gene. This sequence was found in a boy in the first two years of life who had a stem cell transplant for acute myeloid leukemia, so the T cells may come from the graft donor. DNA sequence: TGTGCCAGCAGTGCCCTGACTGGCACTGAAGCTTTCTTT. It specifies CASSALTGTEAFF.